This T cell receptor (beta chain) is drawn from a study of blood T cell repertoires in COVID-19. Under the authors' procedure: Amplified reference gene primers provided the basis for estimating nucleated cell counts. Clones were read by immunoSEQ multiplex PCR, and TCRdb kept only the in-frame ones, dropping some. V and J calls and clone size follow that table, whereas D and trimming were derived from the DNA. This table has some 240,000 clones, roughly four fifths appearing once. Participant ages covered roughly 18 to 89 years across 24 US areas. J gave up 5 bases and V 1 base, and 3 bases lay outside the gene matches. In germline, CDR1 is SQVTM, CDR2 ANQGSEA. The CDR3 extends over 14 amino acids.

This chain links TRBV29-1 with TRBJ2-5; 11 bases line up with TRBD2. The sample comprised PBMCs or T cells enriched from blood (not recorded which). This clonotype originated in a man aged 45 to 65 who had recovered from COVID-19. The CDR3 region is CSVEGLAGRETQYF. The CDR3 DNA sequence: TGCAGCGTTGAAGGACTAGCGGGAAGGGAGACCCAGTACTTC.